Below are 3 T cell receptor beta chains sequenced from a single sample in a study of blood T cell repertoires in COVID-19. The repertoire was sequenced with immunoSEQ multiplex PCR; TCRdb's copy has only in-frame clones and lacks some. Of a few hundred thousand clones detected, 75% to 85% appear once; the ten largest clones hold around a tenth. Sequenced material: PBMCs or T cells enriched from blood (not recorded which). These TCRs come from a man aged 40-55 years who had recovered from COVID-19.

The chain links TRBV12-3 or TRBV12-4 to TRBJ1-1, with D perhaps TRBD1 (6 bases). V lost 5 bases and J lost 11, with 18 bases in between. The CDR3 consists of 13 residues. The CDR3 coding sequence is TGTGCCAGCAGTAACAAACAGGGTATAGAGGCTTTCTTT. Translation: CASSNKQGIEAFF.

The CDR3 protein is CASSSRSSGRPGELFF. In DNA form, the CDR3 reads TGTGCCAGCAGTTCTCGGTCTAGCGGGAGACCCGGGGAGCTGTTTTTT. V usage is TRBV2 and J usage is TRBJ2-2, with 10 bases identical to TRBD2. With 5 bases clipped from V and 6 bases from J, the junction kept 9 bases outside the gene matches. Germline V gene sequence: CDR1 SNHLY, CDR2 FYNNEI. The CDR3 consists of 16 residues.

This clone was counted once. Other DNA sequences in this specimen translate into the identical CDR3. The gene calls are TRBV19 and TRBJ1-2; no clear D. Germline V gene data show CDR1 as LNHDA and CDR2 as SQIVND (reference sequence). Trimming stripped 6 bases from V and 1 base from J, with 9 bases between. The CDR3 is 13 amino acids. CDR3 loop: CASSPSLNYGYTF. The CDR3 coding sequence is TGTGCCAGTAGCCCCAGTCTTAACTATGGCTACACCTTC.